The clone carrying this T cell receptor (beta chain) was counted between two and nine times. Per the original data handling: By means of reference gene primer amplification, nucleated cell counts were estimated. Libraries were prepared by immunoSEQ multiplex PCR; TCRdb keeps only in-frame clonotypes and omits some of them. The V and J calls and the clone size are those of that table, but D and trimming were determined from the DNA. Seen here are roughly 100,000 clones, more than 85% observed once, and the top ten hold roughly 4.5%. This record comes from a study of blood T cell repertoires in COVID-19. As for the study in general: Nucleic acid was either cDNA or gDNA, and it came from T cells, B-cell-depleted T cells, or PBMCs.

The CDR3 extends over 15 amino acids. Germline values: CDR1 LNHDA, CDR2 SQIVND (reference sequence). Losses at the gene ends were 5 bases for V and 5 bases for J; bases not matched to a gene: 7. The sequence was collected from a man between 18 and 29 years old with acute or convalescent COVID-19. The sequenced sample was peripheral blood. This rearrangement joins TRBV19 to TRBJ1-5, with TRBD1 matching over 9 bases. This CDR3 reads CASSFGTGKDQPQHF. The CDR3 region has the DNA TGTGCCAGTAGTTTTGGGACAGGGAAGGATCAGCCCCAGCATTTT.